The clone carrying this TCR beta chain was found a few times. The antigen is not known. This sample is drawn from a study of human T cells and chemical hapten exposure. Study-level background: Once 0.01% DPC had been applied to the upper back by patch test, readings were taken at 6 days.

MiXCR, run by TCRdb on the RACE reads, gives a single entry per CDR3 protein. Among about 62,000 distinct CDR3 sequences, around 7% were seen once, and the ten largest hold over 1.5%. General observations from the study: Correlating positively with patch test score were the PT1 expanded TCR counts.

The time point denotes: pre-sensitization, week 0. Sample treatment: therapeutic diphenylcyclopropenone sensitization with weekly scalp DPC. Sequencing was performed on whole blood, taken in connection with sensitization to the hapten diphenylcyclopropenone (DPC). This TCR was recovered from a woman in her twenties or thirties with alopecia areata. Some clones in this sample may be carry-over from other donors' samples.

CDR3 region: CASSEDRSSYNEQFF. The CDR3 coding sequence is TGTGCCAGCAGTGAAGACCGGAGCTCCTACAATGAGCAGTTCTTC. The chain uses TRBV2 and TRBJ2-1, with D unresolved. CDR1 and CDR2 (germline): SNHLY, FYNNEI. Trimming stripped 1 base from V and 0 bases from J, with 7 bases between. The CDR3 spans 15 residues.